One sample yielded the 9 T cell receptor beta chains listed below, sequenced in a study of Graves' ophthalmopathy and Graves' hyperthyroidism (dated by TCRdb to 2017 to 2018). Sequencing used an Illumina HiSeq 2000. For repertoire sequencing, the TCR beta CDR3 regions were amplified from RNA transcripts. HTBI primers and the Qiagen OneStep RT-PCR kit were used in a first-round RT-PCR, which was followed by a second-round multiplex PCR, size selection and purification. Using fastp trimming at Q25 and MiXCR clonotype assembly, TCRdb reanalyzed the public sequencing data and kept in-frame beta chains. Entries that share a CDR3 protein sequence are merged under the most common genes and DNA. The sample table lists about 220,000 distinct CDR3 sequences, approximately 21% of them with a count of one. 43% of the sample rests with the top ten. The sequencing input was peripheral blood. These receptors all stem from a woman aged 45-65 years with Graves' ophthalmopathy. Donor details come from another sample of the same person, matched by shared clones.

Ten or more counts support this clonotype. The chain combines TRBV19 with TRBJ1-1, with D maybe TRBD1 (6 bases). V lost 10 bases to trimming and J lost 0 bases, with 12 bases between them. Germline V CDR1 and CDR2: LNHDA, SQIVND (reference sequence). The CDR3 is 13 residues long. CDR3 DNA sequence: TGTGCCACCAGGGGAGGGTTGAACACTGAAGCTTTCTTT. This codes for CATRGGLNTEAFF.

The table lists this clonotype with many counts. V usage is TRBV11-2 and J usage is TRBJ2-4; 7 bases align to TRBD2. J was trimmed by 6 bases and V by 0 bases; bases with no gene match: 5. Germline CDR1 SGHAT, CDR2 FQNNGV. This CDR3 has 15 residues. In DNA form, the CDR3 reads TGTGCCAGCAGCTTAGAGTCGGGAGGCGGAAACATTCAGTACTTC. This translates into CASSLESGGGNIQYF.

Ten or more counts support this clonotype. CDR3 loop: CASSISDPTYEQYF. DNA for the CDR3: TGTGCCAGTAGTATAAGTGACCCCACCTACGAGCAGTACTTC. The chain couples TRBV19 to TRBJ2-7; D is uncertain. Germline V gives CDR1 LNHDA, CDR2 SQIVND (reference sequence). The CDR3 is 14 amino acids. Trimming removed 2 bases from V and 2 bases from J, with 10 bases in between.

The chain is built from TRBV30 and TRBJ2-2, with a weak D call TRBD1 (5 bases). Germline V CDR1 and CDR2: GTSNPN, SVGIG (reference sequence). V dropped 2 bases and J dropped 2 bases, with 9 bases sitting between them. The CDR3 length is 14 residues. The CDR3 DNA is TGTGCCTGGAGTAAAGGGGTCAACACCGGGGAGCTGTTTTTT. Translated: CAWSKGVNTGELFF.

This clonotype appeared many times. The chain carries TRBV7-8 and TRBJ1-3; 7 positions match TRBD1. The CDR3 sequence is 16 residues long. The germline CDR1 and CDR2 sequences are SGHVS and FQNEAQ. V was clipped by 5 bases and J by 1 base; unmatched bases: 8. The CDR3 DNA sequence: TGTGCCAGCAGCCTTCAGACAGGGAATTCTGGAAACACCATATATTTT. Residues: CASSLQTGNSGNTIYF.

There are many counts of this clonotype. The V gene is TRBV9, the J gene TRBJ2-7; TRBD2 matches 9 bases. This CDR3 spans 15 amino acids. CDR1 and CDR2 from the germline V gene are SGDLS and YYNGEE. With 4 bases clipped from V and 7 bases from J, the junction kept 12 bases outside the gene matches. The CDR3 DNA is TGTGCCAGCAGCCCACAACCGGGACTAGCTAGTGAGCAGTACTTC. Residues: CASSPQPGLASEQYF.

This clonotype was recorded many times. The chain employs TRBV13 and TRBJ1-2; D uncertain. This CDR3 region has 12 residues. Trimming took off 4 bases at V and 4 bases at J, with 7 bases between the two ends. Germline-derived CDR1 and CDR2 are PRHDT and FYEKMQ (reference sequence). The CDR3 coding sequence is TGTGCCAGCAGCTGGTATAGCTATGGCTACACCTTC. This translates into CASSWYSYGYTF. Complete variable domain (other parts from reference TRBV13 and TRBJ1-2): AAGVIQSPRHLIKEKRETATLKCYPIPRHDTVYWYQQGPGQDPQFLISFYEKMQSDKGSIPDRFSAQQFSDYHSELNMSSLELGDSALYFCASSWYSYGYTFGSGTRLTVV.

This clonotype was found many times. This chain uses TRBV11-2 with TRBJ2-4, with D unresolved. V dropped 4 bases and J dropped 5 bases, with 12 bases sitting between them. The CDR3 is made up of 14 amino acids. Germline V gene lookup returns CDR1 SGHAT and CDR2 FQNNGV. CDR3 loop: CASSSTRVQNIQYF. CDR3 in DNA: TGTGCCAGCAGCTCTACACGGGTACAAAACATTCAGTACTTC.

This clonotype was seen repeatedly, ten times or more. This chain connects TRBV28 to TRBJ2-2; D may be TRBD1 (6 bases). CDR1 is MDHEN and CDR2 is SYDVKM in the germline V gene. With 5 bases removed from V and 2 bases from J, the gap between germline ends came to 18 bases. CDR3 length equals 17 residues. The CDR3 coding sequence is TGTGCCAGCAGTCCACAGTCGTCCGGGACAAACACCGGGGAGCTGTTTTTT. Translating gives CASSPQSSGTNTGELFF.